This TCR beta chain was sequenced during a study of tissue T cells after allogeneic stem cell transplantation. Broader study findings: Tissue-detected TCR repertoire was only partly captured by blood and spleen T cells. Anatomically similar tissues had similar TCR repertoires within each patient.

Sample time point: mouse harvest day 7 after allogeneic transplant. Mouse grafts combined 10^7 T-cell-depleted bone marrow cells with 10^6 splenic CD5+ T cells. Mice had MHC-mismatched B6 into BALB/c GVHD, sampled day 7 or 14. Data came from immunoSEQ multiplex PCR; TCRdb stores just in-frame clones and leaves some out. The sample includes around 6,800 clones, 50% of them seen just once. Germline values: CDR1 MSHET, CDR2 SYDVDS. The germline V and J ends were trimmed by 2 bases and 6 bases, with 7 bases remaining between them. The CDR3 runs 13 residues. This clone is hyperexpanded. Its antigen remains unidentified. Genes and germline are mouse. The read finishes 1 residue shy of the CDR3 end, and the germline J gene is used to complete it.

Sequencing was carried out using lymph node tissue. The chain links TRBV29 to TRBJ1-4; D is possibly TRBD1 (5 bases). This receptor was obtained from a female BALB/c mouse given C57BL/6 T cells with graft-versus-host disease after an allogeneic hematopoietic cell transplant. The CDR3 is CASSLGGDERLFF. CDR3 DNA, as far as it was read: TGTGCTAGCAGTTTAGGGGGGGACGAAAGATTATTT.